The rows below give T cell receptor beta chains drawn from one sample of a study of cytomegalovirus exposure and HLA in healthy donors. Only in-frame clones appear in the TCRdb table, and some are missing; sequencing was by immunoSEQ multiplex PCR. The top ten clones hold around 1.6% of a sample with about 120,000 clones, 60% to 85% of them seen once. The sequenced material came from PBMCs. The receptor source for this set is a woman aged 18 to 35 in good health and CMV-seronegative. The CDR3 runs from the conserved cysteine through the conserved F or W. D genes are given only for firm matches. Not every row has a clone size; where given, it reads once, few, many or a size class.

>-|TRBJ1-4|TRBV5-1|-
CASSLEGSSNEKLFF
TGCGCCAGCAGCTTGGAAGGCAGTAGCAATGAAAAACTGTTTTTT
>-|TRBJ2-3|TRBV28|-
CASSRGLSSTDTQYF
TGTGCCAGCAGTAGGGGACTCAGCAGCACAGATACGCAGTATTTT
>few|TRBJ2-1|TRBV5-1|-
CASSLEGPWRGRGNEQFF
TGCGCCAGCAGCTTGGAGGGCCCTTGGCGGGGTAGAGGCAATGAGCAGTTCTTC
>few|TRBJ2-5|TRBV6-5|-
CASSYETAEETQYF
TGTGCCAGCAGTTACGAGACTGCGGAAGAGACCCAGTACTTC
>-|TRBJ1-1|TRBV5-1|-
CASSHNPRQRNTEAFF
TGCGCCAGCAGCCATAACCCACGACAGAGGAACACTGAAGCTTTCTTT
>-|TRBJ1-6|TRBV25-1|-
CASSPAGISPLHF
TGTGCCAGCAGCCCTGCAGGGATCTCACCCCTCCACTTT
>-|TRBJ2-1|TRBV18|-
CASSPSGQSSYNEQFF
TGTGCCAGCTCACCATCAGGACAGAGCTCCTACAATGAGCAGTTCTTC
>-|TRBJ1-2|TRBV2|-
CASLLRRDGYTF
TGTGCCAGCCTGTTGAGGCGGGATGGCTACACCTTC
>-|TRBJ1-2|TRBV7-8|TRBD1
CAISDRANYGYTF
TGTGCCATCTCGGACAGGGCTAACTATGGCTACACCTTC
>-|TRBJ1-1|TRBV5-1|TRBD1
CASSPRTGGWTEAFF
TGCGCCAGCAGCCCACGGACAGGGGGTTGGACTGAAGCTTTCTTT
>-|TRBJ1-2|TRBV6-1|TRBD1
CASSEGPRGERNYGYTF
TGTGCCAGCAGTGAGGGACCCAGGGGGGAGCGGAACTATGGCTACACCTTC
>-|TRBJ1-1|TRBV5-1|-
CASTSDGGTEAFF
TGCGCCAGCACTAGCGATGGGGGCACTGAAGCTTTCTTT
>-|TRBJ1-6|TRBV5-6|TRBD1
CASSLDGQGLSYNSPLHF
TGTGCCAGCAGCTTGGATGGACAGGGTCTATCCTATAATTCACCCCTCCACTTT
>-|TRBJ1-6|TRBV7-8|-
CASSFINSPLHF
TGTGCCAGCAGCTTTATTAATTCACCCCTCCACTTT
>-|TRBJ2-7|TRBV7-6|TRBD1
CASSSGTGSDEQYF
TGTGCCAGCAGCTCAGGGACAGGGAGCGACGAGCAGTACTTC
>-|TRBJ1-1|TRBV27|-
CASSHIIRGEAEAFF
TGTGCCAGCAGCCACATTATCAGGGGTGAGGCTGAAGCTTTCTTT
>-|TRBJ1-4|TRBV5-1|-
CASSRGTEVEKLFF
TGCGCCAGCAGTAGGGGGACGGAAGTAGAAAAACTGTTTTTT
>-|TRBJ1-6|TRBV5-8|-
CASSLGFGRATSPLHF
TGTGCCAGCAGCTTGGGATTTGGGAGGGCGACTTCACCCCTCCACTTT
>-|TRBJ2-3|TRBV6-1|-
CASGGGLHLTDTQYF
TGTGCCTCCGGAGGAGGACTCCACCTCACAGATACGCAGTATTTT
>-|TRBJ2-2|TRBV5-4|-
CASSFWNTGELFF
TGTGCCAGCAGCTTCTGGAACACCGGGGAGCTGTTTTTT
>-|TRBJ2-7|TRBV6-6|TRBD1
CASSPGGAGDYEQYF
TGTGCCAGCAGCCCAGGGGGCGCCGGGGACTACGAGCAGTACTTC
>-|TRBJ1-1|TRBV9|TRBD1
CASSVGQGRHTEAFF
TGTGCCAGCAGCGTAGGACAGGGGAGGCACACTGAAGCTTTCTTT
>-|TRBJ1-2|TRBV19|TRBD1
CASAQGANGYTF
TGTGCCAGTGCACAGGGGGCCAATGGCTACACCTTC
>-|TRBJ2-7|TRBV10-3|TRBD1
CAIKAGTGYEQYF
TGTGCCATAAAAGCCGGGACAGGCTACGAGCAGTACTTC
>-|TRBJ1-6|TRBV5-1|TRBD1
CASRPDRASSPLHF
TGCGCCAGCAGACCGGACAGGGCAAGTTCACCCCTCCACTTT
>-|TRBJ1-4|TRBV5-5|-
CASSLVLASVEKLFF
TGTGCCAGCAGCTTGGTTCTGGCCAGTGTTGAAAAACTGTTTTTT
>-|TRBJ2-1|TRBV5-6|TRBD1
CASSSGTGDPYNEQFF
TGTGCCAGCAGCTCGGGGACAGGGGACCCCTACAATGAGCAGTTCTTC
>-|TRBJ2-5|TRBV2|-
CASSPRDFQETQYF
TGTGCCAGCAGCCCCCGGGACTTCCAAGAGACCCAGTACTTC
>few|TRBJ1-5|TRBV28|TRBD1
CASTLTGDQPQHF
TGTGCCAGCACCCTTACAGGGGACCAGCCCCAGCATTTT
>-|TRBJ1-5|TRBV6-6|-
CASSYEATGYPQHF
TGTGCCAGCAGTTACGAGGCTACCGGATATCCCCAGCATTTT
>-|TRBJ1-1|TRBV19|TRBD1
CASSIIRQGNTEAFF
TGTGCCAGTAGTATTATACGACAGGGGAACACTGAAGCTTTCTTT
>-|TRBJ1-1|TRBV30|-
CAWSPGHANTEAFF
TGTGCCTGGAGTCCCGGACACGCGAACACTGAAGCTTTCTTT
>-|TRBJ2-1|TRBV6-1|-
CASALGASYNEQFF
TGTGCCTCAGCACTGGGAGCTAGCTACAATGAGCAGTTCTTC